These T cell receptor beta chains were read from a single sample in a study of blood T cells in healthy people across ages. TCRdb passed the 5' RACE reads through MiXCR, listing each CDR3 protein once. This table holds about 1.5 million distinct CDR3 sequences, less than 45% found once. Sequenced input: blood. The source of these receptors is a woman aged 18-35 years in good health. The CDR3 runs from the conserved cysteine through the conserved F or W. The D gene is left open where the match is weak. A clone size is listed for some rows: how often the clone was seen (once, few, many), or a class if it is expanded.

TRBV4-3	NA	TRBJ2-3	TRBD2	CTSKQRLAGTDTQYF	TGCACCAGCAAGCAGCGGCTAGCGGGGACAGATACGCAGTATTTT
TRBV4-3	NA	TRBJ1-1	TRBD1	CASSQEDRGQDTEAFF	TGCGCCAGCAGCCAAGAGGACAGGGGGCAGGACACTGAAGCTTTCTTT
TRBV12-3/TRBV12-4	NA	TRBJ2-1	NA	CASTPLGVSSYEQFF	TGTGCCAGCACCCCCCTGGGAGTGAGTAGCTATGAGCAGTTCTTC
TRBV4-1	NA	TRBJ1-2	NA	CASSQDVLNSSNYGYTF	TGCGCCAGCAGCCAAGATGTTTTGAACAGCTCTAACTATGGCTACACCTTC
TRBV29-1	NA	TRBJ2-7	TRBD1	CSVKTGVESYEQYF	TGCAGCGTAAAAACAGGGGTGGAGTCCTACGAGCAGTACTTC
TRBV29-1	NA	TRBJ2-3	TRBD1	CSVDRGKDTQYF	TGCAGCGTAGACAGGGGAAAAGATACGCAGTATTTT
TRBV20-1	NA	TRBJ2-3	TRBD2	CSARDPSGGAQDTQYF	TGCAGTGCTAGAGATCCAAGCGGGGGGGCTCAAGATACGCAGTATTTT
TRBV7-8	few	TRBJ1-1	NA	CASSPPVWVKNTEAFF	TGTGCCAGCAGCCCCCCGGTGTGGGTGAAGAACACTGAAGCTTTCTTT
TRBV6-5	NA	TRBJ2-7	TRBD2	CASSHRTSLDEQYF	TGTGCCAGCAGCCATCGGACTAGTCTGGATGAGCAGTACTTC
TRBV5-8	NA	TRBJ2-7	TRBD1	CASTTGTGVYEQYF	TGTGCCAGCACCACCGGGACAGGGGTGTACGAGCAGTACTTC
TRBV20-1	NA	TRBJ2-5	TRBD2	CSAARLAPRGNEQYF	TGCAGTGCGGCACGACTAGCACCTCGGGGCAATGAGCAGTACTTC
TRBV29-1	few	TRBJ2-7	NA	CSVEVRGRRAGYNEQYF	TGCAGCGTTGAAGTTCGAGGGAGGAGGGCTGGCTACAATGAGCAGTACTTC
TRBV29-1	few	TRBJ2-1	TRBD2	CSVPGLAGGTNEQFF	TGCAGCGTCCCGGGACTAGCGGGAGGGACTAATGAGCAGTTCTTC
TRBV7-3	NA	TRBJ2-1	TRBD1	CASSSPTGTVPNEQFF	TGTGCCAGCAGCTCCCCCACCGGGACAGTCCCCAATGAGCAGTTCTTC
TRBV4-1	NA	TRBJ2-5	NA	CASSQDQVQETQYF	TGCGCCAGCAGCCAGGACCAGGTACAAGAGACCCAGTACTTC
TRBV5-1	NA	TRBJ1-4	TRBD1	CASRGTGGSGNEKLFF	TGCGCCAGCAGAGGGACAGGGGGTAGTGGTAATGAAAAACTGTTTTTT
TRBV29-1	few	TRBJ1-1	TRBD1	CSVEVQGASTEAFF	TGCAGCGTTGAGGTCCAGGGGGCGAGCACTGAAGCTTTCTTT
TRBV6-2/TRBV6-3	few	TRBJ2-5	NA	CASSYVGAGQETQYF	TGTGCCAGCAGTTACGTGGGGGCAGGCCAAGAGACCCAGTACTTC
TRBV15	many	TRBJ1-5	NA	CATSRPQRVGGNQPQHF	TGTGCCACCAGCAGACCCCAAAGGGTTGGCGGCAATCAGCCCCAGCATTTT
TRBV15	few	TRBJ2-1	NA	CATSYRGNEQFF	TGTGCCACCAGCTATCGAGGCAATGAGCAGTTCTTC
TRBV30	once	TRBJ2-2	NA	CAWSVRDAGELFF	TGTGCCTGGAGTGTAAGGGATGCCGGGGAGCTGTTTTTT
TRBV19	NA	TRBJ2-3	TRBD2	CASSPWGGTQYF	TGTGCCAGTTCCCCCTGGGGGGGTACGCAGTATTTT
TRBV20-1	NA	TRBJ2-1	NA	CSARDLTSEQFF	TGCAGTGCTAGAGATTTGACTAGTGAGCAGTTCTTC
TRBV12-3/TRBV12-4	NA	TRBJ2-2	TRBD2	CASRLAGDAGELFF	TGTGCCAGCAGACTAGCGGGGGACGCCGGGGAGCTGTTTTTT